Presented here are 28 T cell receptor beta chains from one specimen sequenced in a study of blood T cell repertoires in COVID-19. Produced via immunoSEQ multiplex PCR; TCRdb's table is partial and in-frame only. Here the sample spans around 270,000 clones, under 90% being singletons. Sequenced sample: peripheral blood. The receptors derive from a man between 60 and 70 years old with acute or convalescent COVID-19.

This sequence joins TRBV11-2 and TRBJ1-1; the D gene is possibly TRBD1 (5 bases). V dropped 9 bases and J dropped 1 base, with 12 bases sitting between them. Germline loops: CDR1 SGHAT, CDR2 FQNNGV. The CDR3 length is 13 residues. The CDR3 sequence: CASGEGRNTEAFF. CDR3 nucleotide sequence: TGTGCCAGTGGGGAGGGGCGGAACACTGAAGCTTTCTTT. The full variable domain, in which reference TRBV11-2 and TRBJ1-1 provide the parts outside the CDR3, is EAGVAQSPRYKIIEKRQSVAFWCNPISGHATLYWYQQILGQGPKLLIQFQNNGVVDDSQLPKDRFSAERLKGVDSTLKIQPAKLEDSAVYLCASGEGRNTEAFFGQGTRLTVV.

The chain couples TRBV6-4 to TRBJ1-1, with D tentatively TRBD1 (6 bases). CDR1 is MRHNA and CDR2 is SNTAGT in the germline V gene. Trimming cost V 6 bases and J 1 base, with 12 bases left between them. The CDR3 runs to 14 residues. CDR3 bases: TGTGCCAGCAGGGATGGACAGAGGAACACTGAAGCTTTCTTT. This encodes CASRDGQRNTEAFF.

The genes are TRBV12-3 or TRBV12-4 and TRBJ1-6; D might be TRBD1 (6 bases). This CDR3 contains 13 residues. Trimming shortened V by 6 bases and J by 9 bases, and 12 bases separated the two germline ends. The DNA for the CDR3 is TGTGCCAGCAGCATGTTACAGGGTTCACCCCTCCACTTT. Translation gives CASSMLQGSPLHF.

The chain recombines TRBV5-1 with TRBJ1-1; TRBD1 matches at 7 bases. This CDR3 comprises 15 residues. V trimming: 3 bases; J trimming: 0 bases; junction bases outside the gene matches: 5. Per the germline V gene, CDR1 is SGHRS and CDR2 is YFSETQ. The CDR3 region has the DNA TGCGCCAGCAGCTGGACAGGCCTCATGAACACTGAAGCTTTCTTT. This translates into CASSWTGLMNTEAFF.

The chain uses TRBV6-2 or TRBV6-3 and TRBJ2-1; TRBD2 is a possible D gene (5 bases). CDR3 length equals 14 residues. Per the germline V gene, CDR1 is MNHEY and CDR2 is SVGEGT. Trimming removed 0 bases at V and 6 bases at J, with 9 bases between. The CDR3 reads CASSYSPSLNEQFF. Here the CDR3 DNA reads TGTGCCAGCAGTTACTCGCCTAGCCTCAATGAGCAGTTCTTC.

V and J are TRBV28 and TRBJ1-5; D is unresolved. This CDR3 has 15 amino acids. With 3 bases removed from V and 4 bases from J, the gap between germline ends came to 13 bases. Germline V lookup: CDR1 MDHEN, CDR2 SYDVKM. The CDR3 here is CASSFGVGGNQPQHF. DNA of the CDR3: TGTGCCAGCAGTTTCGGGGTGGGCGGGAATCAGCCCCAGCATTTT.

V and J are TRBV29-1 and TRBJ2-2, with a possible D match to TRBD2 (6 bases). This CDR3 is built from 15 residues. V was shortened by 3 bases and J by 2 bases, with 13 bases between the two germline ends. The germline V gene has CDR1 SQVTM and CDR2 ANQGSEA. This chain's CDR3 is CSVEGAGTNTGELFF. CDR3 DNA sequence: TGCAGCGTTGAGGGCGCCGGGACTAACACCGGGGAGCTGTTTTTT.

J is TRBJ2-7 and V is TRBV14; 10 bases agree with TRBD1. This CDR3 has 14 amino acids. J was trimmed by 3 bases and V by 6 bases; bases with no gene match: 5. Germline CDR1 and CDR2: SGHDN and FVKESK. The CDR3 DNA reads TGTGCCAGCAGGACAGGGGGCGCCGACTACGAGCAGTACTTC. This codes for CASRTGGADYEQYF.

The genes are TRBV7-3 and TRBJ2-3; TRBD1 is a possible D gene (5 bases). V lost 4 bases, J lost 3 bases, and 8 bases lay in between. Germline assignment: CDR1 SGHTA and CDR2 FQGTGA. CDR3 size: 13 residues. CDR3 region: CASSSGHTDTQYF. In DNA form, the CDR3 reads TGTGCCAGCAGCTCCGGACATACAGATACGCAGTATTTT.

This clone was found many times. V usage is TRBV7-9 and J usage is TRBJ1-3; unclear D gene. Trimming took 1 base from V and 4 from J, leaving 5 bases between them. The CDR3 length is 13 residues. CDR1 is SEHNR, CDR2 FQNEAQ, per germline (reference sequence). In DNA form, the CDR3 reads TGTGCCAGCAGCTTAGTCTCCGGAAACACCATATATTTT. This codes for CASSLVSGNTIYF.

There are a few counts of this clone. The chain uses TRBV6-5 and TRBJ1-2, with TRBD1 matching 8 bases. Germline trimming cut 0 bases from V and 4 bases from J; bases unmatched to any gene: 4. This CDR3 spans 15 amino acids. From germline, CDR1 is MNHEY and CDR2 SVGAGI. The CDR3 DNA reads TGTGCCAGCAGTTACTCGATGACAGGGGTCTATGGCTACACCTTC. Translating gives CASSYSMTGVYGYTF.

This clone occurred a few times. This rearrangement joins TRBV11-2 to TRBJ1-4, with 9 bases matching TRBD1. CDR1 SGHAT and CDR2 FQNNGV come from the germline V gene. The CDR3 has 16 residues. V gave up 5 bases and J gave up 6 bases; unmatched junction bases: 10. CDR3 sequence (DNA): TGTGCCAGCAGCCCCCTCGGACAGGGGAGTGATGAAAAACTGTTTTTT. This sequence encodes CASSPLGQGSDEKLFF.

This clone has just a few counts. The CDR3 loop reads CASSPRDGQTEAFF. Written as DNA, the CDR3 is TGTGCCAGCAGCCCGCGGGACGGGCAGACTGAAGCTTTCTTT. The chain recombines TRBV7-9 with TRBJ1-1; maybe TRBD1 (5 bases). Trimming removed 5 bases at V and 5 bases at J, with 15 bases between. CDR1 and CDR2 from the germline V gene are SEHNR and FQNEAQ (reference sequence). The CDR3 is 14 residues long.

The CDR3: CASSPGQGGTGELFF. CDR3 nucleotides: TGTGCCAGCAGCCCGGGACAGGGGGGGACCGGGGAGCTGTTTTTT. The chain combines TRBV7-2 with TRBJ2-2; 11 bases match TRBD1. Germline V gene data show CDR1 as SGHTA and CDR2 as FQGNSA. This CDR3 has 15 residues. J gave up 5 bases and V 5 bases, and 4 bases lay outside the gene matches.

The chain recombines TRBV10-3 with TRBJ2-3, with TRBD1 matching 8 bases. This CDR3 has 15 amino acids. Germline V gene sequence: CDR1 ENHRY, CDR2 SYGVKD. With V trimmed by 5 bases and J by 2 bases, 6 bases remained unmatched. The CDR3 coding sequence is TGTGCCATCAGTCGAGACAGGGGTGCCACAGATACGCAGTATTTT. Protein: CAISRDRGATDTQYF.

The table lists this clone with a count of one. The V and J genes are TRBV27 and TRBJ2-5; 12 nucleotides agree with TRBD2. Germline values: CDR1 MNHEY, CDR2 SMNVEV (reference sequence). The CDR3 contains 15 residues. The V and J ends lost 5 bases and 5 bases, in that order; junction bases with no gene match: 6. CDR3: CASSTGLAGLETQYF. The CDR3 DNA follows: TGTGCCAGCAGTACCGGACTAGCGGGGTTGGAGACCCAGTACTTC.

This clone has just one count. The rearrangement joins TRBV10-3 to TRBJ2-1; maybe TRBD2 (5 bases). V gave up 0 bases and J gave up 1 base, with 19 bases separating them. This CDR3 is 19 amino acids long. CDR1 and CDR2 (germline): ENHRY, SYGVKD. CDR3 loop: CAISESEVGRSRSYNEQFF. CDR3 DNA sequence: TGTGCCATCAGTGAGTCGGAGGTGGGGAGAAGTAGGTCCTACAATGAGCAGTTCTTC.

This CDR3 is CASSVGQGATNTEAFF. The CDR3 DNA follows: TGTGCCAGCAGCGTGGGACAGGGGGCAACGAACACTGAAGCTTTCTTT. The chain carries TRBV9 and TRBJ1-1; 12 nucleotides agree with TRBD1. After removal of 2 bases from V and 1 base from J, the junction contained 3 bases not matched to a gene. The CDR3 consists of 16 residues. CDR1 and CDR2 from the germline V gene are SGDLS and YYNGEE.

V and J are TRBV6-2 or TRBV6-3 and TRBJ2-1; 11 bases map to TRBD1. Germline V lookup: CDR1 MNHEY, CDR2 SVGEGT. The V and J ends lost 6 bases and 3 bases, in that order; junction bases with no gene match: 4. The CDR3 spans 15 residues. The CDR3 DNA follows: TGTGCCAGCAGCCCGGGACAGGGGGACTACAATGAGCAGTTCTTC. As protein: CASSPGQGDYNEQFF.

The chain links TRBV6-5 to TRBJ1-6, with D perhaps matching TRBD1 (5 bases). Germline lookup yields CDR1 MNHEY and CDR2 SVGAGI. V lost 0 bases and J 7 bases, leaving 13 bases between the germline ends. The CDR3 extends over 16 amino acids. In DNA, the CDR3 is TGTGCCAGCAGTTACTCGAAAGGGGCGGGAAATTCACCCCTCCACTTT. Amino acids: CASSYSKGAGNSPLHF.

V usage is TRBV5-8 and J usage is TRBJ2-1; D is uncertain. There are 15 residues in the CDR3. V was shortened by 5 bases and J by 0 bases, with 12 bases between the two germline ends. Germline V gives CDR1 SGHTS, CDR2 YDEGEE. CDR3 loop: CASRSDEHSYNEQFF. The CDR3 DNA reads TGTGCCAGCAGGAGTGATGAGCACTCCTACAATGAGCAGTTCTTC. Filled out from reference TRBV5-8 and TRBJ2-1, the complete variable domain reads EAGVTQSPTHLIKTRGQQATLRCSPISGHTSVYWYQQALGLGLQFLLWYDEGEERNRGNFPPRFSGRQFPNYSSELNVNALELEDSALYLCASRSDEHSYNEQFFGPGTRLTVL.

V gene TRBV9 combines with J gene TRBJ1-1, with 9 bases aligning to TRBD1. The germline gives CDR1 SGDLS, CDR2 YYNGEE. The CDR3 is made up of 14 amino acids. Losses at the gene ends were 3 bases for V and 3 bases for J; bases not matched to a gene: 3. CDR3 coding DNA: TGTGCCAGCAGCGACAGGGACAGGGACACTGAAGCTTTCTTT. It translates to CASSDRDRDTEAFF. The full variable domain, rest sourced from reference TRBV9 and TRBJ1-1, is DSGVTQTPKHLITATGQRVTLRCSPRSGDLSVYWYQQSLDQGLQFLIQYYNGEERAKGNILERFSAQQFPDLHSELNLSSLELGDSALYFCASSDRDRDTEAFFGQGTRLTVV.

V is TRBV6-1 and J is TRBJ2-1; 9 nucleotides align to TRBD2. V gave up 3 bases and J gave up 4 bases; unmatched junction bases: 13. Germline-derived CDR1 and CDR2 are MNHNS and SASEGT. This CDR3 has 18 residues. DNA for the CDR3: TGTGCCAGCAGTGATTGGGGGACGACTAGCGGCTATTACAATGAGCAGTTCTTC. Translated, it gives CASSDWGTTSGYYNEQFF.

The J gene is TRBJ2-5, the V gene TRBV20-1; 9 positions match TRBD2. The CDR3 consists of 17 residues. Germline V gene lookup returns CDR1 DFQATT and CDR2 SNEGSKA (reference sequence). Trimming at V came to 3 bases and at J to 4 bases, leaving 15 bases not matched to a gene. The CDR3 spells CSASQRGSGGGGETQYF. The CDR3 DNA follows: TGCAGTGCTAGTCAAAGGGGTAGCGGGGGTGGAGGAGAGACCCAGTACTTC.

V gene TRBV2 combines with J gene TRBJ1-1; D is unresolved. In germline, CDR1 is SNHLY, CDR2 FYNNEI. V lost 5 bases, J lost 5 bases, and 12 bases lay in between. This CDR3 has 13 residues. CDR3: CASSSSRWTEAFF. For the CDR3, the DNA is TGTGCCAGCAGTTCTTCCAGGTGGACTGAAGCTTTCTTT.

V usage is TRBV7-3 and J usage is TRBJ2-5; 8 bases agree with TRBD2. J gave up 5 bases and V 5 bases, and 4 bases lay outside the gene matches. The CDR3 runs 13 residues. The V gene's germline CDR1 is SGHTA and CDR2 FQGTGA. The CDR3 sequence: CASSTSSGETQYF. Written as DNA, the CDR3 is TGTGCCAGCAGCACTTCTAGCGGGGAGACCCAGTACTTC.

The chain carries TRBV28 and TRBJ1-5; 7 nucleotides agree with TRBD1. V lost 8 bases and J lost 6; bases outside the gene matches: 10. The CDR3 has 14 residues. Germline values: CDR1 MDHEN, CDR2 SYDVKM. The CDR3 sequence is CASVFGGTVQPQHF. DNA for the CDR3: TGTGCCAGCGTTTTTGGCGGGACAGTTCAGCCCCAGCATTTT.

This sequence joins TRBV4-1 and TRBJ2-1, with D tentatively TRBD1 (6 bases). Trimming shortened V by 1 base and J by 9 bases, and 16 bases separated the two germline ends. Germline V CDR1 and CDR2: MGHRA, YSYEKL. The CDR3 loop spans 15 amino acids. CDR3 region: CASSQGPIGGAEQFF. In nucleotides, the CDR3 is TGCGCCAGCAGCCAAGGCCCAATTGGGGGCGCTGAGCAGTTCTTC.